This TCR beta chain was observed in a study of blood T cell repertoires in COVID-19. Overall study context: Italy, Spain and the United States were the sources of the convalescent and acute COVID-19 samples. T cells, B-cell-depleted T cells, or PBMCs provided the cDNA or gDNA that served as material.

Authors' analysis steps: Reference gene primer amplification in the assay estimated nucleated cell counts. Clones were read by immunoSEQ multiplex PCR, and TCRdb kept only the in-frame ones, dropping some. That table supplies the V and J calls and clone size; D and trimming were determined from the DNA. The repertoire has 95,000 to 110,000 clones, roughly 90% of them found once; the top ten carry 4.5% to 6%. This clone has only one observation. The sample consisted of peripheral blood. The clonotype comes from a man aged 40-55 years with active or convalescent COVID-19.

The CDR3 region has the DNA TGTGCCAGCAGTACCATCGGACTAGCAACCTATCTAGAGACCCAGTACTTC. Translated: CASSTIGLATYLETQYF. The chain combines TRBV6-2 or TRBV6-3 with TRBJ2-5; 8 nucleotides match TRBD2. The CDR3 contains 17 residues. The V gene end was trimmed by 5 bases and the J gene end by 4 bases; junction bases not matched to a gene: 15. Germline V CDR1 and CDR2: MNHEY, SVGEGT.